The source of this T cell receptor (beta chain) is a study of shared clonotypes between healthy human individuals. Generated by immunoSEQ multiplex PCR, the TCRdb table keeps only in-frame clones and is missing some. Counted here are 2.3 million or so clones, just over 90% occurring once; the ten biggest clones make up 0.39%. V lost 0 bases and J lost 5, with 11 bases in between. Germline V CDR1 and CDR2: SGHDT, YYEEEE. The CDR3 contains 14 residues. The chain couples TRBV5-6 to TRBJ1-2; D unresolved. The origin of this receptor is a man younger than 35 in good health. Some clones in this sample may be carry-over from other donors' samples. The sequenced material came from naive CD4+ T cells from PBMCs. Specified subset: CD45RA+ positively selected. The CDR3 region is CASSLASKTYGYTF. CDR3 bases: TGTGCCAGCAGCTTGGCCAGTAAAACGTATGGCTACACCTTC.